Below, 21 T cell receptor beta chains from the same sample are listed, as sequenced in a study of T cell responses to AZD1222 COVID-19 vaccine. Some clones are missing from TCRdb's copy, which holds only in-frame ones; the method was immunoSEQ multiplex PCR. Of around 150,000 clones detected, around 90% appear once; the ten largest clones hold about 4.8%. This sample comprised peripheral blood, obtained on day 0 of AZD1222 vaccination. Source of these receptors: an adult in good health.

V and J are TRBV5-1 and TRBJ1-1; no reliable D call. V was cut by 4 bases and J by 1 base, with 11 bases left in between. From germline, CDR1 is SGHRS and CDR2 YFSETQ. The CDR3 spans 14 residues. The CDR3 nucleotides read TGCGCCAGCAGCATATCGACGGCGAACACTGAAGCTTTCTTT. Its translation is CASSISTANTEAFF.

The chain couples TRBV5-1 to TRBJ1-4; TRBD1 matches 7 bases. The germline V gene encodes CDR1 SGHRS and CDR2 YFSETQ. Trimming removed 4 bases from V and 7 bases from J; junction bases left unmatched: 10. There are 15 residues in the CDR3. The DNA of the CDR3 is TGCGCCAGCAGCGCGTCCGGGACAGTGGGTGAAAAACTGTTTTTT. Translated, it gives CASSASGTVGEKLFF.

The chain has TRBV12-3 or TRBV12-4 and TRBJ2-7; possibly TRBD2 for D (5 bases). With 4 bases removed from V and 6 bases from J, the gap between germline ends came to 13 bases. The CDR3 totals 13 residues. DNA for the CDR3: TGTGCCAGCAGTTCCGGACTCAGGAGCGAGCAGTACTTC. Amino acid sequence: CASSSGLRSEQYF.

The rearrangement joins TRBV14 to TRBJ2-7; D is undetermined. The ends were cut back, 1 base at V and 6 bases at J, with 10 bases in the middle. The V gene's germline CDR1 is SGHDN and CDR2 FVKESK. The length of the CDR3 is 13 residues. CDR3 nucleotides: TGTGCCAGCAGCCAAGGAAGAACGACCGAGCAGTACTTC. Translating it yields CASSQGRTTEQYF.

This sequence joins TRBV15 and TRBJ2-1, with D uncertain. CDR1 is LNHNV, CDR2 YYDKDF, per germline (reference sequence). The germline V and J ends were trimmed by 1 base and 1 base, with 8 bases remaining between them. CDR3 length equals 15 residues. The CDR3 loop reads CATSRGGESYNEQFF. In nucleotides, the CDR3 is TGTGCCACCAGCAGAGGAGGAGAATCCTACAATGAGCAGTTCTTC.

This clone appeared once. This sequence joins TRBV10-3 and TRBJ2-1, with 10 bases fitting TRBD2. The trim removed 3 bases at V and 5 bases at J, leaving 10 bases unmatched. Germline CDR1 reads ENHRY; CDR2 reads SYGVKD. The CDR3 totals 17 residues. CDR3 region: CAISDRRGAGGNNEQFF. The CDR3 region has the DNA TGTGCCATCAGTGACCGAAGAGGAGCGGGGGGGAACAATGAGCAGTTCTTC.

CDR3: CASSQGNNQPQHF. The DNA for the CDR3 is TGTGCCAGCAGTCAGGGGAACAATCAGCCCCAGCATTTT. The genes are TRBV6-5 and TRBJ1-5, with a weak D call TRBD1 (6 bases). The CDR3 is made up of 13 amino acids. CDR1 MNHEY and CDR2 SVGAGI come from the germline V gene. The V gene lost 5 bases and the J gene lost 3 bases, with 8 bases spanning the gap.

V usage is TRBV3-1 (or the pseudogene TRBV3-2) and J usage is TRBJ2-7; D may be TRBD2 (6 bases). This CDR3 is built from 13 residues. Trimming took 5 bases from V and 4 from J, leaving 12 bases between them. Germline loops: CDR1 LGHDT, CDR2 YNNKEL (reference sequence). The CDR3 loop reads CASSFLGGYEQYF. The CDR3 coding sequence is TGTGCCAGCAGCTTCCTCGGGGGATACGAGCAGTACTTC.

The chain is built from TRBV7-2 and TRBJ2-5, with 12 bases matching TRBD2. Losses at the gene ends were 6 bases for V and 2 bases for J; bases not matched to a gene: 7. The CDR3 contains 16 residues. Germline V gives CDR1 SGHTA, CDR2 FQGNSA. This CDR3 is CASRLAGGVPQETQYF. DNA for the CDR3: TGTGCCAGCAGACTAGCGGGGGGTGTACCTCAAGAGACCCAGTACTTC.

The chain couples TRBV6-5 to TRBJ2-7; D remains ambiguous. The CDR3 runs 15 residues. Trimming cost V 2 bases and J 4 bases, with 15 bases left between them. Per the germline V gene, CDR1 is MNHEY and CDR2 is SVGAGI. The CDR3 loop is CASSYAWSPGYEQYF. As DNA, the CDR3 is TGTGCCAGCAGTTACGCCTGGTCCCCTGGGTACGAGCAGTACTTC.

The chain joins TRBV5-1 to TRBJ2-4; 7 nucleotides agree with TRBD1. J was trimmed by 6 bases and V by 1 base; bases with no gene match: 7. Germline assignment: CDR1 SGHRS and CDR2 YFSETQ. CDR3 length: 15 amino acids. The CDR3 DNA is TGCGCCAGCAGCTTGCCTGGACAGGCCTTAAACATTCAGTACTTC. It translates to CASSLPGQALNIQYF.

This chain uses TRBV6-1 with TRBJ2-2; TRBD2 aligns across 7 bases. With V trimmed by 5 bases and J by 5 bases, 5 bases remained unmatched. Germline CDR1 and CDR2: MNHNS and SASEGT. This CDR3 is built from 14 residues. CDR3 in amino acids: CASSLLAETGELFF. The CDR3 DNA reads as TGTGCCAGCAGTTTGCTAGCGGAGACCGGGGAGCTGTTTTTT.

This sequence joins TRBV28 and TRBJ1-2; 8 nucleotides line up with TRBD1. V was clipped by 7 bases and J by 8 bases; unmatched bases: 15. CDR1 is MDHEN, CDR2 SYDVKM, per germline. The CDR3 covers 15 residues. The CDR3 protein is CASNPHPGQARGYTF. The CDR3, as DNA: TGTGCCAGCAATCCCCATCCGGGACAGGCGAGAGGCTACACCTTC.

The chain uses TRBV28 and TRBJ2-1; TRBD1 might be the D (5 bases). The V and J ends lost 3 bases and 3 bases respectively, with 9 bases between them. Germline CDR1 and CDR2: MDHEN and SYDVKM. The CDR3 extends over 14 amino acids. CDR3 in amino acids: CASSFSDNYNEQFF. The CDR3 DNA is TGTGCCAGCAGTTTTTCGGACAACTACAATGAGCAGTTCTTC.

The chain couples TRBV6-5 to TRBJ2-7; 13 positions agree with TRBD2. The CDR3 is 13 amino acids. V shed 6 bases and J 6 bases; nucleotides not matched to a gene: 2. Germline V gene lookup returns CDR1 MNHEY and CDR2 SVGAGI. DNA of the CDR3: TGTGCCAGCAGCGGACTAGCGGGAGTCGAGCAGTACTTC. Translated, it gives CASSGLAGVEQYF.

The chain combines TRBV2 with TRBJ1-2; D is possibly TRBD1 (6 bases). Germline V gene lookup returns CDR1 SNHLY and CDR2 FYNNEI. Trimming took 2 bases from V and 4 from J, leaving 11 bases between them. The CDR3 covers 14 residues. The DNA of the CDR3 is TGTGCCAGCAGTGAATCCGGCAGGGGCTATGGCTACACCTTC. This codes for CASSESGRGYGYTF.

The chain combines TRBV19 with TRBJ2-4, with a tentative D call TRBD2 (5 bases). The V gene's germline CDR1 is LNHDA and CDR2 SQIVND (reference sequence). Trimming pared 3 bases from V and 0 bases from J, leaving 27 bases between. This CDR3 has 21 amino acids. The CDR3 coding sequence is TGTGCCAGTAGTATGGGTAGTGGAGCAGCGGAGGCCAAACTAGCCAAAAACATTCAGTACTTC. Its translation is CASSMGSGAAEAKLAKNIQYF.

The rearrangement uses TRBV2 and TRBJ1-5; D not resolved. Trimming stripped 4 bases from V and 1 base from J, with 11 bases between. Germline assignment: CDR1 SNHLY and CDR2 FYNNEI. This CDR3 is 15 amino acids long. Written as DNA, the CDR3 is TGTGCCAGCAGTGGTGTGTCACGAAGCAATCAGCCCCAGCATTTT. Amino acid sequence: CASSGVSRSNQPQHF.

The chain employs TRBV5-1 and TRBJ1-4; D remains ambiguous. Germline CDR1 and CDR2: SGHRS and YFSETQ. V was pared by 0 bases and J by 2 bases, with 5 bases between. The CDR3 length is 14 residues. The CDR3 loop is CASSLGVTNEKLFF. Here the CDR3 DNA reads TGCGCCAGCAGCTTGGGGGTTACTAATGAAAAACTGTTTTTT.

The chain carries TRBV2 and TRBJ2-1, with 12 nucleotides matching TRBD2. J gave up 7 bases and V 6 bases, and 7 bases lay outside the gene matches. The CDR3 consists of 15 residues. Germline V gene lookup returns CDR1 SNHLY and CDR2 FYNNEI. The CDR3 region is CASRETSGGWNEQFF. CDR3 coding DNA: TGTGCCAGCAGGGAGACTAGCGGGGGTTGGAATGAGCAGTTCTTC.

This chain joins TRBV5-1 and TRBJ1-2; maybe TRBD1 (6 bases). Per the germline V gene, CDR1 is SGHRS and CDR2 is YFSETQ. The CDR3 has 16 residues. Trimming took off 0 bases at V and 5 bases at J, with 17 bases between the two ends. CDR3 sequence (DNA): TGCGCCAGCAGCTTGGGGAAGCTACTACAGGGTTATGGCTACACCTTC. This encodes CASSLGKLLQGYGYTF.